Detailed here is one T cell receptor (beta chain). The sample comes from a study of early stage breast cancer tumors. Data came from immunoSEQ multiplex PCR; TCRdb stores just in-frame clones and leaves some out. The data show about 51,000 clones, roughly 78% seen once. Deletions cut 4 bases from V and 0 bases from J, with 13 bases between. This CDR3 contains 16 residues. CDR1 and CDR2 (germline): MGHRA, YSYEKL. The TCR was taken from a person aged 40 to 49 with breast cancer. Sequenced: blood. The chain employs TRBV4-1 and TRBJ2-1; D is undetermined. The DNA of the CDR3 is TGCGCCAGCAGCCTGTCCTATGGACCCTCCTACAATGAGCAGTTCTTC. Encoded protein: CASSLSYGPSYNEQFF.